This entry describes one T cell receptor beta chain. The sample originates from a study of blood T cell repertoires in COVID-19. Sequencing used immunoSEQ multiplex PCR; TCRdb keeps in-frame clones, though not all of them. The table shows under 75,000 clones, with roughly 89% occurring only once. Germline CDR1 is MGHRA and CDR2 is YSYEKL. This CDR3 region has 16 residues. V lost 4 bases to trimming and J lost 0 bases; unmatched junction nucleotides: 5. This rearrangement joins TRBV4-1 to TRBJ2-3; 9 bases line up with TRBD1. Source material: peripheral blood. The clonotype comes from a man aged 25-45 years with acute or convalescent COVID-19. In DNA, the CDR3 is TGCGCCAGCAGCCCCGGACAGGGGTATAGCACAGATACGCAGTATTTT. Encoded protein: CASSPGQGYSTDTQYF.